These 27 T cell receptor beta chains share one sample of origin, sequenced in a study of response to subunit inactivated influenza vaccine. TCRdb re-called the RT-PCR reads through MiXCR, storing one row per CDR3 protein. The sample holds fewer than 700,000 distinct CDR3 sequences; roughly 13% are singletons and the top ten take around 13%. The material was PBMCs from blood, obtained more than 35 days after vaccination. All receptors come from a man in his fifties who received an inactivated influenza vaccine.

In its sample, this clonotype was seen a few times. The chain recombines TRBV9 with TRBJ2-1; the D is unclear. This CDR3 contains 15 residues. Trimming shortened V by 2 bases and J by 7 bases, and 16 bases separated the two germline ends. CDR1 is SGDLS and CDR2 is YYNGEE in the germline V gene. The CDR3, as DNA: TGTGCCAGCAGCGTTTATGTAGCAGGCGCGAATGAGCAGTTCTTC. Translating gives CASSVYVAGANEQFF.

In this sample, this clonotype turned up many times. The genes are TRBV29-1 and TRBJ1-1; D call uncertain. The CDR3 runs 14 residues. Per germline, CDR1 SQVTM and CDR2 ANQGSEA. The ends were cut back, 6 bases at V and 4 bases at J, with 18 bases in the middle. This CDR3 reads CSVADGLQATEAFF. The CDR3 coding sequence is TGCAGCGTCGCGGACGGACTCCAGGCCACTGAAGCTTTCTTT.

This clonotype was counted only a few times. The chain combines TRBV6-2 or TRBV6-3 with TRBJ2-1, with 14 bases matching TRBD2. The CDR3 has 16 residues. Germline assignment: CDR1 MNHEY and CDR2 SVGEGT. J gave up 4 bases and V 6 bases, and 5 bases lay outside the gene matches. CDR3 sequence: CASSLGLAGAYNEQFF. The CDR3 bases are TGTGCCAGCAGCCTGGGACTAGCGGGGGCATACAATGAGCAGTTCTTC.

The table lists this clonotype with a few counts. V and J are TRBV4-2 and TRBJ2-1; TRBD2 aligns across 13 bases. This CDR3 contains 18 residues. V was pared by 1 base and J by 5 bases, with 8 bases of the junction left unmatched. Germline V gives CDR1 LGHNA, CDR2 YNFKEQ. The CDR3 sequence: CASSQGTSGRYRNNEQFF. For the CDR3, the DNA is TGTGCCAGCAGCCAAGGGACTAGCGGGAGATATAGAAACAATGAGCAGTTCTTC.

This clonotype was picked up a small number of times. The chain links TRBV5-5 to TRBJ2-3; D remains unclear. The germline CDR1 and CDR2 sequences are SGHKS and YYEKEE (reference sequence). The CDR3 has 15 amino acids. The V end was cut by 1 base, the J end by 2 bases, with 11 bases between. CDR3 bases: TGTGCCAGCAGCTTGTTGGACGGCTACACAGATACGCAGTATTTT. It translates to CASSLLDGYTDTQYF.

This clonotype was picked up a small number of times. This chain uses TRBV4-2 with TRBJ2-1, with TRBD2 matching 7 bases. V trimming: 1 base; J trimming: 5 bases; junction bases outside the gene matches: 2. There are 14 residues in the CDR3. The V gene's germline CDR1 is LGHNA and CDR2 YNFKEQ. CDR3 nucleotide sequence: TGTGCCAGCAGCCAAGTCGGGGGGAACAATGAGCAGTTCTTC. Translated, it gives CASSQVGGNNEQFF.

This clonotype was detected ten times or more. The chain is built from TRBV12-3 or TRBV12-4 and TRBJ2-2; D is possibly TRBD1 (6 bases). This CDR3 spans 15 amino acids. Trimming stripped 4 bases from V and 2 bases from J, with 11 bases between. In nucleotides, the CDR3 is TGTGCCAGCAGTTCAGAGGACAGTAACACCGGGGAGCTGTTTTTT. It encodes CASSSEDSNTGELFF.

The chain employs TRBV20-1 and TRBJ2-3; 7 bases line up with TRBD2. Germline-derived CDR1 and CDR2 are DFQATT and SNEGSKA (reference sequence). This CDR3 spans 15 amino acids. The J segment lost 1 base and the V segment lost 1 base, leaving 5 bases of the junction unmatched. Written as DNA, the CDR3 is TGCAGTGCTAGAGTTTCCCGGGGGGGCACAGATACGCAGTATTTT. Its translation is CSARVSRGGTDTQYF.

This clonotype came up a few times. V and J are TRBV3-1 and TRBJ2-5; D gene uncertain. The germline V and J ends were trimmed by 1 base and 5 bases, with 11 bases remaining between them. This CDR3 comprises 14 residues. CDR1 is LGHDT, CDR2 YNNKEL, per germline (reference sequence). CDR3 sequence: CASSQVVGYETQYF. CDR3 nucleotides: TGTGCCAGCAGCCAAGTGGTAGGGTACGAGACCCAGTACTTC.

This chain links TRBV6-2 or TRBV6-3 with TRBJ2-1; TRBD1 matches 7 bases. Germline assignment: CDR1 MNHEY and CDR2 SVGEGT. The CDR3 has 16 residues. Trimming at V came to 2 bases and at J to 2 bases, leaving 6 bases not matched to a gene. The CDR3 nucleotides are TGTGCCAGCAGTTACCTACAGGGGAGACCCTACAATGAGCAGTTCTTC. Translating it yields CASSYLQGRPYNEQFF.

This sequence joins TRBV12-3 or TRBV12-4 and TRBJ2-7, with 9 bases that match TRBD2. This CDR3 is built from 16 residues. Trimming cost V 7 bases and J 2 bases; bases outside gene matches: 12. The CDR3 region has the DNA TGTGCCAGCACTAACTCTTTGACTAGCGGCGCCTACGAGCAGTACTTC. Translation: CASTNSLTSGAYEQYF.

There are a few counts of this clonotype. Written as DNA, the CDR3 is TGTGCCACCTCCGACAGGTCAAAAAACAAAAACATTCAGTACTTC. It translates to CATSDRSKNKNIQYF. The rearrangement joins TRBV7-2 to TRBJ2-4, with D perhaps matching TRBD1 (6 bases). V was clipped by 10 bases and J by 3 bases, with 19 bases between them. CDR1 is SGHTA, CDR2 FQGNSA, per germline. The CDR3 loop spans 15 amino acids.

A word on this clonotype: One end of the junction varies from germline; a read error may be responsible. The J gene is TRBJ2-7, the V gene TRBV29-1, with TRBD1 as a possible D gene (5 bases). CDR1 and CDR2 (germline): SQVTM, ANQGSEA. This CDR3 comprises 14 residues. The CDR3 here is CSVEDRQSSYEHYF. The CDR3 DNA sequence: TGCAGCGTTGAAGACCGACAGAGCTCCTACGAGCACTACTTC.

This clonotype was seen a few times. This CDR3 fails to terminate in the conserved phenylalanine or tryptophan, so it likely reflects a read error. J is TRBJ1-2 and V is TRBV4-3, with D hard to call. Germline assignment: CDR1 LGHNA and CDR2 YSLEER. CDR3 length equals 19 residues. V dropped 4 bases and J dropped 4 bases, with 28 bases sitting between them. CDR3 coding DNA: TGCGCCAGCAGCCTCAGCGCCCACTCGCCTAGCAGCCGAACCTATGGCTACACCTTA. This encodes CASSLSAHSPSSRTYGYTL.

The chain links TRBV9 to TRBJ2-7, with TRBD1 matching 9 bases. V shed 7 bases, J shed 0 bases, and the junction held 8 bases outside the gene matches. The CDR3 consists of 15 residues. The germline CDR1 and CDR2 sequences are SGDLS and YYNGEE. CDR3 in DNA: TGTGCCAGCGGCGCGGGACAGGGATCCTCCTACGAGCAGTACTTC. Translated, it gives CASGAGQGSSYEQYF.

This sequence joins TRBV6-2 or TRBV6-3 and TRBJ1-5, with a weak D call TRBD1 (5 bases). CDR3 size: 13 residues. Germline CDR1 is MNHEY and CDR2 is SVGEGT. Trimming removed 2 bases from V and 9 bases from J, with 11 bases in between. This chain's CDR3 is CASSYRGQRPQHF. CDR3 in DNA: TGTGCCAGCAGTTACCGGGGCCAAAGGCCCCAGCATTTT.

Only a few counts were recorded for this clonotype. The chain recombines TRBV5-1 with TRBJ2-5; possibly TRBD2 for D (6 bases). The CDR3 has 15 residues. Germline V CDR1 and CDR2: SGHRS, YFSETQ. The ends were cut back, 0 bases at V and 0 bases at J, with 9 bases in the middle. CDR3 region: CASSLGGTYQETQYF. In nucleotides, the CDR3 is TGCGCCAGCAGCTTGGGCGGGACCTACCAAGAGACCCAGTACTTC.

The V call is TRBV4-1, the J call TRBJ2-5; D is possibly TRBD2 (7 bases). The CDR3 has 14 amino acids. V lost 1 base and J lost 4, with 10 bases in between. Germline CDR1 and CDR2: MGHRA and YSYEKL. CDR3 sequence: CASSQGRGGETQYF. CDR3 DNA: TGCGCCAGCAGCCAAGGAAGGGGGGGAGAGACCCAGTACTTC.

This clonotype showed up just a few times. J is TRBJ1-1 and V is TRBV10-3, with TRBD1 matching over 7 bases. CDR1 ENHRY and CDR2 SYGVKD come from the germline V gene. The CDR3 consists of 17 residues. V shed 3 bases and J 1 base; nucleotides not matched to a gene: 11. The CDR3 DNA sequence: TGTGCCATCAGTGATTGGGACTTTGGGACAGCGAACACTGAAGCTTTCTTT. This translates into CAISDWDFGTANTEAFF.

J is TRBJ2-3 and V is TRBV7-9; no clear D. Between the trimmed V and J ends, which lost 1 base and 1 base, there was a span of 6 bases. The CDR3 runs 14 residues. Germline V gives CDR1 SEHNR, CDR2 FQNEAQ (reference sequence). CDR3 bases: TGTGCCAGCAGCTTAGTTGATGGCACAGATACGCAGTATTTT. Translating gives CASSLVDGTDTQYF. Using reference TRBV7-9 and TRBJ2-3 for the parts outside the CDR3, the full variable domain is DTGVSQNPRHKITKRGQNVTFRCDPISEHNRLYWYRQTLGQGPEFLTYFQNEAQLEKSRLLSDRFSAERPKGSFSTLEIQRTEQGDSAMYLCASSLVDGTDTQYFGPGTRLTVL.

There are many counts of this clonotype. The chain uses TRBV3-1 and TRBJ2-5; D gene unclear. Germline values: CDR1 LGHDT, CDR2 YNNKEL (reference sequence). The CDR3 sequence is 12 residues long. Trimming took off 1 base at V and 5 bases at J, with 5 bases between the two ends. CDR3 sequence: CASSQVSETQYF. The CDR3 DNA reads TGTGCCAGCAGCCAAGTTTCGGAGACCCAGTACTTC.

The chain employs TRBV5-1 and TRBJ1-3, with a possible D match to TRBD1 (5 bases). Trimming left V 5 bases short and J 0 bases short, with 12 bases between. This CDR3 spans 15 amino acids. The V gene's germline CDR1 is SGHRS and CDR2 YFSETQ. CDR3 DNA: TGCGCCAGCAGACCCGGGACCCCCTCTGGAAACACCATATATTTT. Translating it yields CASRPGTPSGNTIYF.

This clonotype showed up just a few times. The chain uses TRBV10-3 and TRBJ2-6; D tentatively fits TRBD1 or TRBD2 (5 bases each). V lost 6 bases, J lost 0 bases, and 15 bases lay in between. The germline gives CDR1 ENHRY, CDR2 SYGVKD. This CDR3 is 17 amino acids long. The CDR3 region is CAIRRWDGVSGANVLTF. DNA for the CDR3: TGTGCCATCAGACGATGGGACGGGGTCTCTGGGGCCAACGTCCTGACTTTC.

This clonotype was seen ten or more times. The chain has TRBV5-1 and TRBJ2-1, with 8 nucleotides matching TRBD1. The CDR3 spans 13 residues. The germline V gene has CDR1 SGHRS and CDR2 YFSETQ. Losses at the gene ends were 4 bases for V and 5 bases for J; bases not matched to a gene: 2. The DNA of the CDR3 is TGCGCCAGCAGCCCAGGGGGCAACAATGAGCAGTTCTTC. It specifies CASSPGGNNEQFF.

This clonotype has only a few counts. J is TRBJ2-5 and V is TRBV5-6; D not resolved. The V and J ends lost 7 bases and 1 base respectively, with 11 bases between them. This CDR3 region has 13 residues. The germline V gene encodes CDR1 SGHDT and CDR2 YYEEEE. The chain's CDR3 is CASRTPAQETQYF. Here the CDR3 DNA reads TGTGCCAGCCGGACCCCCGCCCAAGAGACCCAGTACTTC.

This clonotype was seen many times. The chain uses TRBV4-1 and TRBJ2-1; D is possibly TRBD2 (5 bases). The V gene lost 3 bases and the J gene lost 2 bases, with 14 bases spanning the gap. CDR1 MGHRA and CDR2 YSYEKL come from the germline V gene. The CDR3 totals 16 residues. The CDR3 coding sequence is TGCGCCAGCAGCCAGCCTATACTAGGGACCTACAATGAGCAGTTCTTC. This gives the protein CASSQPILGTYNEQFF.

The V gene is TRBV12-3 or TRBV12-4, the J gene TRBJ2-5; D is unclear. Deletions cut 6 bases from V and 5 bases from J, with 13 bases between. This CDR3 has 13 residues. The CDR3 nucleotides read TGTGCCAGCAGCACCCAAGGGTTGGAGACCCAGTACTTC. Translation: CASSTQGLETQYF.